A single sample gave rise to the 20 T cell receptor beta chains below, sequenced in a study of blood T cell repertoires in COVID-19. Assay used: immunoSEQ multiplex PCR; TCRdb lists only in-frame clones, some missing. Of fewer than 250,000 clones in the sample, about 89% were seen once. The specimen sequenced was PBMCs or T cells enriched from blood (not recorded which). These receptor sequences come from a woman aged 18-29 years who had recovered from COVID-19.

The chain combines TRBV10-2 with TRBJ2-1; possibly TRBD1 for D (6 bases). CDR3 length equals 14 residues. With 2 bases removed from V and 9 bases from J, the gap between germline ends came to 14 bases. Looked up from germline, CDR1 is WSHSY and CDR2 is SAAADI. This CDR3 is CASSEVSGESEQFF. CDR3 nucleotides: TGCGCCAGCAGTGAGGTGTCAGGGGAAAGTGAGCAGTTCTTC.

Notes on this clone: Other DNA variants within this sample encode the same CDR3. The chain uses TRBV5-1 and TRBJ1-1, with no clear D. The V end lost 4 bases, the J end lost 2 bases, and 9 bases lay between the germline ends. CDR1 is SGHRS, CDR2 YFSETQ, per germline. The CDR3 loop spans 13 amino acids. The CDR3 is CASSLGGNTEAFF. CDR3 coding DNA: TGCGCCAGCAGCCTTGGAGGAAACACTGAAGCTTTCTTT.

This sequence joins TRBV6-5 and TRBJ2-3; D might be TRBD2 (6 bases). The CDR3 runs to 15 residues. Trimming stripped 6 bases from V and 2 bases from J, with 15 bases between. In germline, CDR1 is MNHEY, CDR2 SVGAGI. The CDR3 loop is CASRGGREYTDTQYF. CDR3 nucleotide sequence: TGTGCCAGCAGGGGAGGCAGGGAATACACAGATACGCAGTATTTT.

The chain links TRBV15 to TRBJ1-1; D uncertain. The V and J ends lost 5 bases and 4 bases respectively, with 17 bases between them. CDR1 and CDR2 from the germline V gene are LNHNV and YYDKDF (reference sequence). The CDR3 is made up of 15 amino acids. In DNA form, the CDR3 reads TGTGCCACCAGCGCCAATCGTGAGGTTGTCACTGAAGCTTTCTTT. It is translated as CATSANREVVTEAFF.

CDR3 residues: CASSASSQETQYF. As DNA, the CDR3 is TGTGCCAGCAGCGCGTCAAGTCAAGAGACCCAGTACTTC. The J gene is TRBJ2-5, the V gene TRBV7-3, with unresolved D. There are 13 residues in the CDR3. CDR1 SGHTA and CDR2 FQGTGA come from the germline V gene. V lost 5 bases, J lost 2 bases, and 9 bases lay in between.

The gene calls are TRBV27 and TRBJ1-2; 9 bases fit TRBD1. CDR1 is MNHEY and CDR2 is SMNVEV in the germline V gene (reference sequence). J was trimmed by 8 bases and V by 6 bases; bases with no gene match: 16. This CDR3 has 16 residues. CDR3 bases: TGTGCCAGCAGACCCACCACCGGGACAGGGCGTCGGGGCTACACCTTC. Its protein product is CASRPTTGTGRRGYTF.

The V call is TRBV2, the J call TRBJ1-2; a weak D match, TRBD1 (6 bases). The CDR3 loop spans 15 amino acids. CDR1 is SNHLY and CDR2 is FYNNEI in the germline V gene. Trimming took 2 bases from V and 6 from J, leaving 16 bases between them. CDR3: CASSEILQGTHGYTF. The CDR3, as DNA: TGTGCCAGCAGTGAAATTTTACAGGGTACCCATGGCTACACCTTC.

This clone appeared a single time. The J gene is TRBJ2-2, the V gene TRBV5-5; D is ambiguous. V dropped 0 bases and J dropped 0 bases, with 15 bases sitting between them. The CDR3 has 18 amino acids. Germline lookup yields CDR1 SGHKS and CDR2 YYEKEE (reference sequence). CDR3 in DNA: TGTGCCAGCAGCTTGGCTTACAGAGCCCTTGCGAACACCGGGGAGCTGTTTTTT. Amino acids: CASSLAYRALANTGELFF.

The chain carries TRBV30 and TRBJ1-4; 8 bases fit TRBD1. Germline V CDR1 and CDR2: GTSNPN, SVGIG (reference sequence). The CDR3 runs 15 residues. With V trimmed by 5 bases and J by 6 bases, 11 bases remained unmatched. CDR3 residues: CAWSLSGTGDEKLFF. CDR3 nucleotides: TGTGCCTGGTCACTCTCCGGGACAGGAGATGAAAAACTGTTTTTT.

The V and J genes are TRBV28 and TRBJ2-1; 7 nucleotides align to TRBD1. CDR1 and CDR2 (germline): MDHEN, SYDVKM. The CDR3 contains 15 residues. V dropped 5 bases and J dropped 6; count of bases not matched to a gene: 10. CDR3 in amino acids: CASSLLQTGVNEQFF. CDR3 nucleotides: TGTGCCAGCAGTCTCTTACAAACAGGGGTCAATGAGCAGTTCTTC.

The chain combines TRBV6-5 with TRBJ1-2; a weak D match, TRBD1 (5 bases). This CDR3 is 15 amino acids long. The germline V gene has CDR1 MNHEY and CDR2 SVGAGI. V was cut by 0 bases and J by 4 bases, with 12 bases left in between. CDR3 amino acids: CASSYSVGQPYGYTF. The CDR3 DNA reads TGTGCCAGCAGTTACTCAGTGGGGCAGCCCTATGGCTACACCTTC.

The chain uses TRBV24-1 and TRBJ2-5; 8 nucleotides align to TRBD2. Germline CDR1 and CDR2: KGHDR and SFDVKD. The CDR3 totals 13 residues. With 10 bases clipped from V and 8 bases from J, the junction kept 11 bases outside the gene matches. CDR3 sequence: CATSDTRGGTQYF. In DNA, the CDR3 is TGTGCCACGAGCGACACACGGGGGGGAACCCAGTACTTC.

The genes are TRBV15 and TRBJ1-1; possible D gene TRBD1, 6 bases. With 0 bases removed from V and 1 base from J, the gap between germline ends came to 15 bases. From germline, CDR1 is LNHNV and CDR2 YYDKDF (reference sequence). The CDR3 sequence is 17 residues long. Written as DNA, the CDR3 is TGTGCCACCAGCAGAGAGAGCGGGGGGCAGTCGAACACTGAAGCTTTCTTT. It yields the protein CATSRESGGQSNTEAFF.

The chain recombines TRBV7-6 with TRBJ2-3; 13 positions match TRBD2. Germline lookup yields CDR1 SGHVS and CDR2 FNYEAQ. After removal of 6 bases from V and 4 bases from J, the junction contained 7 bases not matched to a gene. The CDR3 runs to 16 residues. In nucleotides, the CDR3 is TGTGCCAGCAGTTACAGGACTAGCGGGGGCGCAGATACGCAGTATTTT. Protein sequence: CASSYRTSGGADTQYF.

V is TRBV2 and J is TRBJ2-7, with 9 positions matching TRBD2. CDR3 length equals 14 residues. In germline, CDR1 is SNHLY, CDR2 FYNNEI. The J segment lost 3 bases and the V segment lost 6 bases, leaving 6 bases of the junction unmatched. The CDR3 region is CASRAGLADYEQYF. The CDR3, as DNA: TGTGCCAGCAGGGCGGGACTAGCAGACTACGAGCAGTACTTC.

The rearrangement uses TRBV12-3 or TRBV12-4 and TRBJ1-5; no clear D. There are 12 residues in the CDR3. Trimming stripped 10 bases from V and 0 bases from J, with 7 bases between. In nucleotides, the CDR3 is TGTGCCACCGGAGATAGCAATCAGCCCCAGCATTTT. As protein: CATGDSNQPQHF.

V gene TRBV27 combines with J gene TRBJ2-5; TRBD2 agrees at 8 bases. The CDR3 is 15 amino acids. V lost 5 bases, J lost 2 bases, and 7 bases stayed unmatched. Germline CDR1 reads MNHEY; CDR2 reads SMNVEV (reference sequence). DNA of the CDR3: TGTGCCAGCAGTATATACTCTAGCGGGCAAGAGACCCAGTACTTC. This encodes CASSIYSSGQETQYF.

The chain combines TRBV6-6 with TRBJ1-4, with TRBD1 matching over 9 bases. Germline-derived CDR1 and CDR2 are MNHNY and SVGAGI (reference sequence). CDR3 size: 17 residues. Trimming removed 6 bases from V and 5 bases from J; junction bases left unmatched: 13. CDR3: CASRRRPTGGTNEKLFF. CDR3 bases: TGTGCCAGCAGACGACGCCCGACAGGGGGAACGAATGAAAAACTGTTTTTT.

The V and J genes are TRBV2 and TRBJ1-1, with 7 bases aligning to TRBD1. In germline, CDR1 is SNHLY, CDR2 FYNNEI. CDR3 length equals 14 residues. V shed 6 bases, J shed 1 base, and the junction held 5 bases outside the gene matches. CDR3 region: CASRDRVGNTEAFF. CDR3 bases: TGTGCCAGCAGAGACAGGGTCGGGAACACTGAAGCTTTCTTT.

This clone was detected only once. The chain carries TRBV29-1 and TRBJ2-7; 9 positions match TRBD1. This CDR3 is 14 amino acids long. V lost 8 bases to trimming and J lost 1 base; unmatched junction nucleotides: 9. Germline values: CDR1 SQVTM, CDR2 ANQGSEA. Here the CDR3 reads CSFSTGQGSYEQYF. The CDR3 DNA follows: TGCAGCTTTTCCACGGGACAGGGTTCCTACGAGCAGTACTTC.